A selection of T cell receptor beta chains follows, all from one sample in a study of T cell changes during pregnancy in multiple sclerosis. The data were produced by immunoSEQ multiplex PCR, yet TCRdb's version contains in-frame clones alone and is incomplete. The sample holds tens of thousands of clones, approximately 90% seen once. The starting material was CD4+ T cells from peripheral blood mononuclear cells, obtained before pregnancy. The receptors were sampled from a female donor with multiple sclerosis, enrolled in a pregnancy study. Both conserved end residues are part of each CDR3. The order of the fields is J gene, V gene, D gene, clone size, CDR3 DNA, CDR3 protein. A D gene is named only where the DNA matches it firmly. Clone size is stated in some rows and not others, as once, few, many or a class when expanded.

j_gene: TRBJ1-1; v_gene: TRBV15; d_gene: TRBD1; abundance: NA; CDR3nt: TGTGCCACCCGACAGGGGGCCTCTGAAGCTTTCTTT; CDR3aa: CATRQGASEAFF
j_gene: TRBJ2-3; v_gene: TRBV7-3; d_gene: TRBD2; abundance: NA; CDR3nt: TGTGCCAGCAGCCCCCGGGCTAGCGGGGTCACAGATACGCAGTATTTT; CDR3aa: CASSPRASGVTDTQYF
j_gene: TRBJ2-7; v_gene: TRBV28; d_gene: NA; abundance: once; CDR3nt: TGTGCCAGCAGCAAACCCGACAGCTACGAGCAGTACTTC; CDR3aa: CASSKPDSYEQYF
j_gene: TRBJ2-7; v_gene: TRBV5-1; d_gene: TRBD1; abundance: NA; CDR3nt: TGCGCCAGCAGCCCTACAGGGGGTCAGACCTACGAGCAGTACTTC; CDR3aa: CASSPTGGQTYEQYF
j_gene: TRBJ2-3; v_gene: TRBV5-6; d_gene: NA; abundance: once; CDR3nt: TGTGCCAGCAGCTTTGGGGGGACAGATACGCAGTATTTT; CDR3aa: CASSFGGTDTQYF
j_gene: TRBJ2-3; v_gene: TRBV5-1; d_gene: NA; abundance: NA; CDR3nt: TGCGCCAGCAGCTTGGCCAGTCCCGGCACAGATACGCAGTATTTT; CDR3aa: CASSLASPGTDTQYF
j_gene: TRBJ2-7; v_gene: TRBV28; d_gene: TRBD2; abundance: once; CDR3nt: TGTGCCAGCAGTTTATCGGGACTAGCGGGAGGCTCCTACGAGCAGTACTTC; CDR3aa: CASSLSGLAGGSYEQYF
j_gene: TRBJ2-7; v_gene: TRBV6-6; d_gene: TRBD1; abundance: NA; CDR3nt: TGTGCCAGCACCCCAGGGGGCGGGTACGAGCAGTACTTC; CDR3aa: CASTPGGGYEQYF
j_gene: TRBJ2-7; v_gene: TRBV19; d_gene: NA; abundance: NA; CDR3nt: TGTGCCAGTAGTACTAGACTAGGGCGGCAGTACTTC; CDR3aa: CASSTRLGRQYF
j_gene: TRBJ2-1; v_gene: TRBV2; d_gene: TRBD2; abundance: NA; CDR3nt: TGTGCCAGCAGACACCCTGGGCTAGCGGCCCGGGATGAGCAGTTCTTC; CDR3aa: CASRHPGLAARDEQFF
j_gene: TRBJ1-1; v_gene: TRBV10-2; d_gene: NA; abundance: NA; CDR3nt: TGCGCCACTTCGGGTTGGAACACTGAAGCTTTCTTT; CDR3aa: CATSGWNTEAFF
j_gene: TRBJ1-5; v_gene: TRBV30; d_gene: NA; abundance: NA; CDR3nt: TGTGCCTGGAGTGGCGTCAGGGGAACTCAGCCCCAGCATTTT; CDR3aa: CAWSGVRGTQPQHF
j_gene: TRBJ1-2; v_gene: TRBV6-1; d_gene: NA; abundance: NA; CDR3nt: TGTGCCAGCACCCAGGAACAGGGTCCTAACTATGGCTACACCTTC; CDR3aa: CASTQEQGPNYGYTF
j_gene: TRBJ2-7; v_gene: TRBV2; d_gene: NA; abundance: NA; CDR3nt: TGTGCCAGCCTGCGCTCCTACGAGCAGTACTTC; CDR3aa: CASLRSYEQYF
j_gene: TRBJ1-5; v_gene: TRBV11-2; d_gene: TRBD1; abundance: NA; CDR3nt: TGTGCCAGCAGCTTCGGGACAGGGTTGGGTCAGCCCCAGCATTTT; CDR3aa: CASSFGTGLGQPQHF
j_gene: TRBJ1-2; v_gene: TRBV5-1; d_gene: TRBD1; abundance: NA; CDR3nt: TGCGCCAGCAGCCCAGGACAGGGGTATTATGGCTACACCTTC; CDR3aa: CASSPGQGYYGYTF
j_gene: TRBJ1-3; v_gene: TRBV7-9; d_gene: NA; abundance: NA; CDR3nt: TGTGCCAGCAGTGTAGGAAACAGCCCTGGAAACACCATATATTTT; CDR3aa: CASSVGNSPGNTIYF
j_gene: TRBJ1-4; v_gene: TRBV10-1; d_gene: NA; abundance: NA; CDR3nt: TGCGCCAGCAGTGAAGGAGGGATTAATGAAAAACTGTTTTTT; CDR3aa: CASSEGGINEKLFF
j_gene: TRBJ2-1; v_gene: TRBV27; d_gene: TRBD2; abundance: NA; CDR3nt: TGTGCCAGCAGTTTCAGGACTAGCGGGAGGGCAACATATGAGCAGTTCTTC; CDR3aa: CASSFRTSGRATYEQFF
j_gene: TRBJ2-3; v_gene: TRBV27; d_gene: NA; abundance: NA; CDR3nt: TGTGCCAGCAGTTTATCGGGAGTCACAGATACGCAGTATTTT; CDR3aa: CASSLSGVTDTQYF
j_gene: TRBJ1-1; v_gene: TRBV5-6; d_gene: NA; abundance: NA; CDR3nt: TGTGCCAGCAGCTTGGCCGGTTTAAGTACAGGGATGGGCACTGAAGCTTTCTTT; CDR3aa: CASSLAGLSTGMGTEAFF
j_gene: TRBJ2-3; v_gene: TRBV5-1; d_gene: TRBD1; abundance: NA; CDR3nt: TGCGCCAGCAGCCGCGCCTCTTGGGACAGGGGCACAGATACGCAGTATTTT; CDR3aa: CASSRASWDRGTDTQYF
j_gene: TRBJ1-2; v_gene: TRBV29-1; d_gene: NA; abundance: NA; CDR3nt: TGCAGCGTTGGAGGGGGGGACGGGTCCTATGGCTACACCTTC; CDR3aa: CSVGGGDGSYGYTF
j_gene: TRBJ2-1; v_gene: TRBV28; d_gene: TRBD2; abundance: NA; CDR3nt: TGTGCCAGCAGTTTATTTGGCGCTAGCGGGATTGAGCAGTTCTTC; CDR3aa: CASSLFGASGIEQFF
j_gene: TRBJ1-2; v_gene: TRBV28; d_gene: NA; abundance: NA; CDR3nt: TGTGCCAGCAGTTTAGTCGTGGGGCATCCCGACTACACCTTC; CDR3aa: CASSLVVGHPDYTF
j_gene: TRBJ1-5; v_gene: TRBV5-1; d_gene: NA; abundance: NA; CDR3nt: TGCGCCAGCAGCTTGGTGGGAGGGAACAATCAGCCCCAGCATTTT; CDR3aa: CASSLVGGNNQPQHF
j_gene: TRBJ2-1; v_gene: TRBV9; d_gene: NA; abundance: once; CDR3nt: TGTGCCAGCAGCTTTAGTTCCCAGGACTCCTACAATGAGCAGTTCTTC; CDR3aa: CASSFSSQDSYNEQFF
j_gene: TRBJ1-3; v_gene: TRBV28; d_gene: NA; abundance: NA; CDR3nt: TGTGCCAGCGGGCGGGTCCACTCTGGAAACACCATATATTTT; CDR3aa: CASGRVHSGNTIYF
j_gene: TRBJ1-5; v_gene: TRBV27; d_gene: TRBD1; abundance: NA; CDR3nt: TGTGCCAGCAGTCCGACAGGGGGCAATCAGCCCCAGCATTTT; CDR3aa: CASSPTGGNQPQHF
j_gene: TRBJ2-1; v_gene: TRBV11-2; d_gene: NA; abundance: NA; CDR3nt: TGTGCCAGCAGCTTCCCCTTGTCGAGCGCGAGCTCCTACAATGAGCAGTTCTTC; CDR3aa: CASSFPLSSASSYNEQFF
j_gene: TRBJ2-1; v_gene: TRBV30; d_gene: TRBD2; abundance: NA; CDR3nt: TGTGCCGGACAGACTAGCGGGAGTCCCTACAATGAGCAGTTCTTC; CDR3aa: CAGQTSGSPYNEQFF
j_gene: TRBJ2-2; v_gene: TRBV7-6; d_gene: TRBD1; abundance: NA; CDR3nt: TGTGCCAGCAGCCGCCGGACAGGGGGCAGCGGGGAGCTGTTTTTT; CDR3aa: CASSRRTGGSGELFF
j_gene: TRBJ2-5; v_gene: TRBV2; d_gene: TRBD2; abundance: NA; CDR3nt: TGTGCCAGCAGTGAGCTAGCGGGGGCCTCCCAAGAGACCCAGTACTTC; CDR3aa: CASSELAGASQETQYF
j_gene: TRBJ1-2; v_gene: TRBV6-5; d_gene: NA; abundance: NA; CDR3nt: TGTGCCAGCAGAAATACAGGCCCAGGGAACTATGGCTACACCTTC; CDR3aa: CASRNTGPGNYGYTF
j_gene: TRBJ1-5; v_gene: TRBV19; d_gene: NA; abundance: NA; CDR3nt: TGTGCCAGTAGTATGGGACCCGGGACAACCAATCAGCCCCAGCATTTT; CDR3aa: CASSMGPGTTNQPQHF